This T cell receptor (beta chain) was documented in a study of beta chain features in type 1 diabetes. Each of the CD4+ naive, central memory, regulatory and stem cell-like memory populations was sorted via CD45RO/CCR7/CD25/CD127/CD95/CD27. Since all of the isolated RNA was reverse transcribed, expressed TCRB transcripts were what got sequenced. Survey-depth immunoSEQ sequencing was used for stem cell-like memory T cells. Sequencing was performed with immunoSEQ multiplex PCR; in TCRdb, only in-frame clones are kept and a portion is missing. This table has 50,000 to 55,000 clones, about 60% appearing once. Notes on this clone: Its specificity is not known.

General study findings and limits: Researchers report that Type 1 diabetes patients had moderately but significantly shorter TCRB CDR3s across all four CD4+ subsets. Reduced insertions and increased deletions marked VDJ junctions in type 1 diabetes patients. Within the patient group, naive, central memory and Treg TCRB repertoires appeared more similar to each other than within healthy donors.

The CDR3 sequence is 16 residues long. The J segment lost 5 bases and the V segment lost 0 bases, leaving 7 bases of the junction unmatched. Germline CDR1 is LNHNV and CDR2 is YYDKDF (reference sequence). The chain employs TRBV15 and TRBJ2-7; TRBD1 aligns across 10 bases. Sequencing was carried out using stem cell memory CD4+ T cells from blood. This receptor was taken from a woman between 25 and 40 years old with type 1 diabetes. In DNA, the CDR3 is TGTGCCACCAGCAGAGATCTGGCGACAGGGGGCCACGAGCAGTACTTC. Encoded protein: CATSRDLATGGHEQYF. The entire variable domain, with the rest obtained from reference TRBV15 and TRBJ2-7, is as follows: DAMVIQNPRYQVTQFGKPVTLSCSQTLNHNVMYWYQQKSSQAPKLLFHYYDKDFNNEADTPDNFQSRRPNTSFCFLDIRSPGLGDTAMYLCATSRDLATGGHEQYFGPGTRLTVT.